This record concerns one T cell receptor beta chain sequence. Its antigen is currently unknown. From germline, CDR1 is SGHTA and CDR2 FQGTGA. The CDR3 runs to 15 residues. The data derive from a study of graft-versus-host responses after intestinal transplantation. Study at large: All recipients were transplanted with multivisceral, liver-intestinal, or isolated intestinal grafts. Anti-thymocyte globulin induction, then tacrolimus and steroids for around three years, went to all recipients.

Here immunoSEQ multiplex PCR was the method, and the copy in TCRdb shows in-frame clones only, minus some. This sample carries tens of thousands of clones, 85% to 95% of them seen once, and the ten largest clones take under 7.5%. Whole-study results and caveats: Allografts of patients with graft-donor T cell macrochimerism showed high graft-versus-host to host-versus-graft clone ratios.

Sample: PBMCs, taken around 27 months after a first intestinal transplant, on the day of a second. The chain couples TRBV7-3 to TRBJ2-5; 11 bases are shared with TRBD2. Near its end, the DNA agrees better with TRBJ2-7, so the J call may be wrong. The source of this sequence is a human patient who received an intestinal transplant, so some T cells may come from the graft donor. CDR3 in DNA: TGTGCCAGCAGCTCACGACTAGCGGGGAACTACGAGCAGTACTTC. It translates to CASSSRLAGNYEQYF.